This T cell receptor (beta chain) was documented in a study of blood T cells in healthy people across ages. A remark on this clonotype: A read error likely explains this, since a far larger clone differs by one base.

Next came a second PCR, run for about 6 to 11 cycles, which used a sample-barcoded 5' primer along with a J-beta primer mix. TCRdb itself ran the 5' RACE reads through MiXCR, one entry per CDR3 protein. The sample has 850,000 to 1,000,000 distinct CDR3 sequences, about 48% seen once. The germline CDR1 and CDR2 sequences are SGHVS and FQNEAQ. The V segment lost 5 bases and the J segment 3 bases; nucleotides outside the gene matches: 3. The CDR3 sequence is 14 residues long. Material: blood. This chain connects TRBV7-8 to TRBJ2-3; 9 nucleotides line up with TRBD1. This TCR was sampled from a young man in good health. This chain's CDR3 is CASSMGQGTDTQYF. DNA of the CDR3: TGTGCCAGCAGCATGGGACAGGGAACAGATACGCAGTATTTT. The full variable domain, with the rest looked up from reference TRBV7-8 and TRBJ2-3, is GAGVSQSPRYKVAKRGQDVALRCDPISGHVSLFWYQQALGQGPEFLTYFQNEAQLDKSGLPSDRFFAERPEGSVSTLKIQRTQQEDSAVYLCASSMGQGTDTQYFGPGTRLTVL.